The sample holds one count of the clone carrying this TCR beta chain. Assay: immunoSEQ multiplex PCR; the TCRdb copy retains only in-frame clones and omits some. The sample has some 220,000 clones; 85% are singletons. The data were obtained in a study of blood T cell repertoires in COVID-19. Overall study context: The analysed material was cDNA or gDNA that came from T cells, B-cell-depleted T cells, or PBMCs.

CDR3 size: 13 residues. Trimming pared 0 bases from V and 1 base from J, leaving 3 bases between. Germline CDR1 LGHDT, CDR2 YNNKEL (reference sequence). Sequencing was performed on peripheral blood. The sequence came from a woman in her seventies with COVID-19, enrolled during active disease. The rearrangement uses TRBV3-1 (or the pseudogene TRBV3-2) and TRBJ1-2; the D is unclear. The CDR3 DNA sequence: TGTGCCAGCAGCCAAGACGGTAACTATGGCTACACCTTC. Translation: CASSQDGNYGYTF.